This TCR beta chain was sequenced for a study of control samples from healthy donors and cancer patients (dated by TCRdb to 2019 to 2021). V is cut by 5 bases and J by 1 base, and the space between the germline ends is 17 bases. CDR1 SGHRS and CDR2 YFSETQ are derived from the germline V gene. The CDR3 goes from the cysteine to the phenylalanine over 16 residues. Only the CDR3 part of the read is kept: 48 bases, read in frame from the first base. The library was built by means of the immunoSEQ multiplex PCR assay. Drawn from immuneACCESS, this table holds only the in-frame rearrangements with V and J called that TCRdb kept. Clones are partly lost; checked studies trace under half to an unresolved V gene and leave the rest unexplained. For this sample the table gives 100,000 to 150,000 clones, of which 80% to 90% were detected only once. The ten largest clones add up to about 3% of the sample. Concerning this clone: No cognate antigen has been identified for it. Base qualities are not at hand, and no much larger clone is one base apart.

The chain joins TRBV5-1 to TRBJ2-3; the D region possibly corresponds to TRBD1 (6 bases align). The material sequenced was blood. The sequence was obtained from a man in his 60s in good health. DNA sequence: TGCGCCAGCAGACAAACTCCCGCAGGGGGCACAGATACGCAGTATTTT. Its coded protein is CASRQTPAGGTDTQYF.